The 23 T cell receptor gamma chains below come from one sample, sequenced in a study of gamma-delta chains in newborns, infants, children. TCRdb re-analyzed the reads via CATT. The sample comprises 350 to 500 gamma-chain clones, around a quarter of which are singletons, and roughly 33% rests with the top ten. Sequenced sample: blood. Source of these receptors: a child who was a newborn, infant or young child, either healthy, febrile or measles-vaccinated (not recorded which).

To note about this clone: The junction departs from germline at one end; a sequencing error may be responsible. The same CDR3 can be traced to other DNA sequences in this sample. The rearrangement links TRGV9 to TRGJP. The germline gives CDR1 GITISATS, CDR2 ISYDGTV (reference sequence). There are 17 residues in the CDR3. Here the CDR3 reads CALWEVQGELGKKIKVF. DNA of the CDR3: TGTGCCCTGTGGGAGGTGCAGGGGGAGTTGGGCAAAAAAATTAAGGTATTT.

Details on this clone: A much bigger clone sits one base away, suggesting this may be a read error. The CDR3 DNA reads as TGTGCCTTGTGGGAGGTGCACCAAGAGTTGGGCAAAAAAATCGAGGTATTT. Residues: CALWEVHQELGKKIEVF. The chain carries TRGV9 and TRGJP. The germline V gene has CDR1 GITISATS and CDR2 ISYDGTV (reference sequence). The CDR3 has 17 residues.

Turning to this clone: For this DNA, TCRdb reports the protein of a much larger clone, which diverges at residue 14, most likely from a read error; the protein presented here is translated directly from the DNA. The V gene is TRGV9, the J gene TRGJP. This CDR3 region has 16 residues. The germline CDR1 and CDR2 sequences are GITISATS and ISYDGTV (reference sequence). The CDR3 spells CALWEGQELGKKIEVF. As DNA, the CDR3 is TGTGCCTTGTGGGAGGGACAAGAGTTGGGCAAAAAAATCGAGGTATTT.

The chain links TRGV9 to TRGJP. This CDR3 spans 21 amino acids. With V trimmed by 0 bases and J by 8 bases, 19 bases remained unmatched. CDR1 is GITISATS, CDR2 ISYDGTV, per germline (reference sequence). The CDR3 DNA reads TGTGCCTTGTGGGAGGTGCAAGATCAGAATTTCGGAAAGTTGGGCAAAAAAATCAAGGTATTT. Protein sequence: CALWEVQDQNFGKLGKKIKVF.

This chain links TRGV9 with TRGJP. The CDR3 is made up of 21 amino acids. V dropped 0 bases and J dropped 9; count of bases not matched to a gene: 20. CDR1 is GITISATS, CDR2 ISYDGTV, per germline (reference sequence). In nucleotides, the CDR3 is TGTGCCTTGTGGGAGGTGCAAGATCAGAATTTCGGAAGGTTGGGCAAAAAAATCAAGGTATTT. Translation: CALWEVQDQNFGRLGKKIKVF.

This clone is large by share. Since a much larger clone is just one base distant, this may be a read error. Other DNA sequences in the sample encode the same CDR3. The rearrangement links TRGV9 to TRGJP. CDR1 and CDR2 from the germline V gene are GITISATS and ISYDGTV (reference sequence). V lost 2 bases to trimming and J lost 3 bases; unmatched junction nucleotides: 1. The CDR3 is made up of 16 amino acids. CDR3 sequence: CALWEAQELGKKIKVF. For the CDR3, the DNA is TGTGCCTTGTGGGAGGCGCAAGAGTTGGGCAAAAAAATCAAGGTATTT.

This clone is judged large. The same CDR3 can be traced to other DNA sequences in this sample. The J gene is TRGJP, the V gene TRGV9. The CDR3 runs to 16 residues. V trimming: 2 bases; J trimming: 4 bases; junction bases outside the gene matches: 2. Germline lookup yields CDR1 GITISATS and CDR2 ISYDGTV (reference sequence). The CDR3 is CALWEGQELGKKIKVF. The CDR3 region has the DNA TGTGCCTTGTGGGAGGGTCAAGAGTTGGGCAAAAAAATCAAGGTATTT.

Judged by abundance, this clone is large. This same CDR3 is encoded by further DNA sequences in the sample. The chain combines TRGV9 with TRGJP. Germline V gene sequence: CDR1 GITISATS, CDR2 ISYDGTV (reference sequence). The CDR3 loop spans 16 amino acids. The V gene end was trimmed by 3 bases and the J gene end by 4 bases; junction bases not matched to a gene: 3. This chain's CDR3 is CALWEPQELGKKIKVF. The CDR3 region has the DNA TGTGCCTTGTGGGAGCCCCAAGAGTTGGGCAAAAAAATCAAGGTATTT.

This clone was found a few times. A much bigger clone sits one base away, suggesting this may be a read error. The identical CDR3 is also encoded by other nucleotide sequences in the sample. CDR3 region: CALWERQELGKKIKVF. DNA of the CDR3: TGTGCCCTGTGGGAGAGACAAGAGTTGGGCAAAAAAATCAAGGTATTT. The V and J genes are TRGV9 and TRGJP. The CDR3 contains 16 residues. Looked up from germline, CDR1 is GITISATS and CDR2 is ISYDGTV (reference sequence).

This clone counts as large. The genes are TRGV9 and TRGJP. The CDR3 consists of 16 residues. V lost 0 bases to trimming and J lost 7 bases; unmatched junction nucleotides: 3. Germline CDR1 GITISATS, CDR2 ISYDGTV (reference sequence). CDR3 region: CALWEVMELGKKIKVF. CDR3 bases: TGTGCCTTGTGGGAGGTGATGGAGTTGGGCAAAAAAATCAAGGTATTT.

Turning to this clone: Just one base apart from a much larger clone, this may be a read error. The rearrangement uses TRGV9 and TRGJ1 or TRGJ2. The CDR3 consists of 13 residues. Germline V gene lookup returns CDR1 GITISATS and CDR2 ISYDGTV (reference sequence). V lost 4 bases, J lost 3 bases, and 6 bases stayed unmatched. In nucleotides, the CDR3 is TGTGCCTTGTGGGACCCTACTTATTATAAGAAACTCTTT. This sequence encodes CALWDPTYYKKLF.

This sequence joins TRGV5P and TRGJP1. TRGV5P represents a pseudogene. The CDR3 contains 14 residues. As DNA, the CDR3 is TGTGCAAGCTGGTTCACTAGCTCACGCTGGATCAAGATATTT. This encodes CASWFTSSRWIKIF.

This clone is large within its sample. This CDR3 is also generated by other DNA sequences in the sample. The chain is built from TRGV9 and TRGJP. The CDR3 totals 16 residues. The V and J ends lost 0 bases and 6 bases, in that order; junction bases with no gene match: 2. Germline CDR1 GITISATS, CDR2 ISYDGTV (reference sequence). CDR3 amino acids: CALWEVRELGKKIKVF. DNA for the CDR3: TGTGCCTTGTGGGAGGTGAGAGAGTTGGGCAAAAAAATCAAGGTATTT.

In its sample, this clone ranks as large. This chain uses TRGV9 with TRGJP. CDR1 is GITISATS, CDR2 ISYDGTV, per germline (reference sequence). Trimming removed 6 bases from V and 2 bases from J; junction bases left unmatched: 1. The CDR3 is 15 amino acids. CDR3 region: CALWRQELGKKIKVF. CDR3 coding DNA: TGTGCCTTGTGGAGGCAAGAGTTGGGCAAAAAAATCAAGGTATTT.

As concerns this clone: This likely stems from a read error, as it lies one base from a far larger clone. CDR3 protein: CASWQELGKKIKVF. The CDR3 DNA is TGTGCCTCGTGGCAAGAGTTGGGCAAAAAAATCAAGGTATTT. This chain links TRGV9 with TRGJP. The CDR3 contains 14 residues. Germline V gives CDR1 GITISATS, CDR2 ISYDGTV (reference sequence).

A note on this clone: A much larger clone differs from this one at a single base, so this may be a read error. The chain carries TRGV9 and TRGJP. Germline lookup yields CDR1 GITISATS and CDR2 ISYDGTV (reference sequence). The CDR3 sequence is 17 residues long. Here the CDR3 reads CALWEVRGELGKKIRVF. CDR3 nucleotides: TGTGCCTTGTGGGAGGTGCGAGGAGAGTTGGGCAAAAAAATCAGGGTATTT.

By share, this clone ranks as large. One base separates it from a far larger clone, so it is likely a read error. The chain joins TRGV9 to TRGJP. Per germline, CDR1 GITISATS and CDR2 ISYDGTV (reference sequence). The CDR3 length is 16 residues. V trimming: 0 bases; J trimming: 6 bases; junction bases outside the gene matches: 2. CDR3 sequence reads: CALWEVPELGKKIKVF. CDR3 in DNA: TGTGCCTTGTGGGAGGTGCCAGAGTTGGGCAAAAAAATCAAGGTATTT.

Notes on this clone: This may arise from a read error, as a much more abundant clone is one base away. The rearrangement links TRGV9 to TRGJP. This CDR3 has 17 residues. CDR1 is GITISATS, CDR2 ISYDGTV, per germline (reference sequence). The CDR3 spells CALREVHQELGKKIKVF. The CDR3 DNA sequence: TGTGCCTTGCGGGAGGTGCACCAAGAGTTGGGCAAAAAAATCAAGGTATTT.

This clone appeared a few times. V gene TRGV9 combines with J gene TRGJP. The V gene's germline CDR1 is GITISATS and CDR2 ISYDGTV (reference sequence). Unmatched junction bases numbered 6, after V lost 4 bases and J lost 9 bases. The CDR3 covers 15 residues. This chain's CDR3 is CALWDVSLGKKIKVF. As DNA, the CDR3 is TGTGCCTTGTGGGATGTGTCGTTGGGCAAAAAAATCAAGGTATTT.

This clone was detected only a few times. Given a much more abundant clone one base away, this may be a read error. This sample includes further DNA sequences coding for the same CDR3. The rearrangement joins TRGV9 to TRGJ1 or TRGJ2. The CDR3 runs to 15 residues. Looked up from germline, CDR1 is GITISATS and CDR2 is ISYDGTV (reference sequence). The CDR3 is CALWEWNMNYYKKLF. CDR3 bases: TGCGCCTTGTGGGAGTGGAACATGAATTATTATAAGAAACTCTTT.

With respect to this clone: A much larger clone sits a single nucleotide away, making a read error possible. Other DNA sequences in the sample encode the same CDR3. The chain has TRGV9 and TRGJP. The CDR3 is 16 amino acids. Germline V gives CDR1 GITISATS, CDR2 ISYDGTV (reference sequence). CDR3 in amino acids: CALWEVQELGKKIKVF. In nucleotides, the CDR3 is TGTGCCCTGTGGGAGGTTCAAGAGTTGGGCAAAAAAATCAAGGTATTT.

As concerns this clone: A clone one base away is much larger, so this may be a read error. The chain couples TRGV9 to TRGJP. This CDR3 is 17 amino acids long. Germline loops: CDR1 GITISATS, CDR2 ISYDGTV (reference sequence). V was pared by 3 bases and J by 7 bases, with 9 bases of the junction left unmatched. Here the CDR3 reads CALWELPSELGKKIKVF. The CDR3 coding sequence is TGTGCCTTGTGGGAGCTGCCCAGCGAGTTGGGCAAAAAAATCAAGGTATTT.

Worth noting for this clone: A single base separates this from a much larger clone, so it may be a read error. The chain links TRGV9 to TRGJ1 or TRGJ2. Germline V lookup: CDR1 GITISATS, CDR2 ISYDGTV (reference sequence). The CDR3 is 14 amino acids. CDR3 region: CALGEAHVISKKLF. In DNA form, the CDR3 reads TGTGCCTTGGGGGAGGCGCATGTTATTAGTAAGAAACTCTTT.